The entry below gives a single T cell receptor (beta chain) sequence along with its context. The entry originates in a study of OX40 agonist ivuxolimab in advanced cancers. The protocol was immunoSEQ multiplex PCR, while the TCRdb copy is restricted to in-frame clones and leaves out a portion. This sample has more than 35,000 clones, with roughly nine tenths found just once. The CDR3 is 16 residues long. CDR1 and CDR2 from the germline V gene are LGHNA and YSLEER. V was shortened by 0 bases and J by 0 bases, with 9 bases between the two germline ends. The receptor comes from an adult with an advanced solid tumor such as melanoma, head and neck, liver or kidney cancer. This chain connects TRBV4-3 to TRBJ2-1; D remains unclear. Material: CD4+ or CD8+ T cells sorted from blood, obtained in a trial of the OX40 agonist ivuxolimab. The DNA for the CDR3 is TGCGCCAGCAGCCAAGACTCGGCATACTCCTACAATGAGCAGTTCTTC. Encoded protein: CASSQDSAYSYNEQFF.